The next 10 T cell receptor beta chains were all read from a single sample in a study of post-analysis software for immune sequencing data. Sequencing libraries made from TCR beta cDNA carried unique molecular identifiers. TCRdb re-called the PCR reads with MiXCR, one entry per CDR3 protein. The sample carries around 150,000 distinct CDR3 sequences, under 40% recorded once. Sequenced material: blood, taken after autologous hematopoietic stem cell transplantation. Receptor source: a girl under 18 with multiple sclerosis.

DNA for the CDR3: TGTGCCAGCAGCCACCGGGACAGGGAGCCAGATACGCAGTATTTT. Translated: CASSHRDREPDTQYF. The V and J genes are TRBV7-9 and TRBJ2-3; 9 nucleotides align to TRBD1. The CDR3 totals 15 residues. After removal of 5 bases from V and 4 bases from J, the junction contained 7 bases not matched to a gene. Germline V gene lookup returns CDR1 SEHNR and CDR2 FQNEAQ (reference sequence).

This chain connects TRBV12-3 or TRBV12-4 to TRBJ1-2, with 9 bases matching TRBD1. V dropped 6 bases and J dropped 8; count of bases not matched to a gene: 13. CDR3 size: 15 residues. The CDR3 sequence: CASSPDRGGPWGYTF. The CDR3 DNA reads TGTGCCAGCAGCCCCGACAGGGGGGGACCCTGGGGCTACACCTTC.

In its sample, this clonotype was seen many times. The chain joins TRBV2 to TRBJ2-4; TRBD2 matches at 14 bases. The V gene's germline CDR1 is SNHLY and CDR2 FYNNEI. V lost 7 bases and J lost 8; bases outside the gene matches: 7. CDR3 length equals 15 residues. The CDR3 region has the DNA TGTGCCAGCACCGGACTAGCGGGAGGTTCGGACATTCAGTACTTC. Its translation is CASTGLAGGSDIQYF.

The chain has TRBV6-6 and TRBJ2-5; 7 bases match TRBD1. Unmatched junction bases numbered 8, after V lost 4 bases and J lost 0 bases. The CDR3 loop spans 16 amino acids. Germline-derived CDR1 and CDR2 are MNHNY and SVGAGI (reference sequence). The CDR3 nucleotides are TGTGCCAGCAGTTTTGGCATCAGGGGGTACCAAGAGACCCAGTACTTC. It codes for CASSFGIRGYQETQYF.

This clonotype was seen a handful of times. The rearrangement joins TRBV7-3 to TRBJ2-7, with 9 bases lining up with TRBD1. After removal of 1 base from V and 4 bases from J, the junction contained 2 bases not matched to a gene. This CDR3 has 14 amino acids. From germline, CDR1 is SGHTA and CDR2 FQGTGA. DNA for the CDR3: TGTGCCAGCAGCTTAATGGGACAGGGATACGAGCAGTACTTC. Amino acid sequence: CASSLMGQGYEQYF.

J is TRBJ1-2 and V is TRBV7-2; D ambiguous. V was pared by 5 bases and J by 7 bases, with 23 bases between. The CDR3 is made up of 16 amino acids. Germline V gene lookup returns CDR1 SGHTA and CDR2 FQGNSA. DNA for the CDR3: TGTGCCAGCAGCCTCAGCGGACCGCCCGTCAGAGGTGGCTACACCTTC. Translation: CASSLSGPPVRGGYTF.

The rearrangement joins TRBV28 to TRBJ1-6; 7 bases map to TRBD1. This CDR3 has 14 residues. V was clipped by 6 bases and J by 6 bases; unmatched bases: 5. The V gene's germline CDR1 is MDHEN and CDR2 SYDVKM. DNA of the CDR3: TGTGCCAGCAGCCTCAACAGGGGTAATTCACCCCTCCACTTT. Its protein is CASSLNRGNSPLHF.

The CDR3: CASSLMGSQDEKLFF. CDR3 DNA: TGTGCCAGCAGCCTTATGGGAAGTCAGGATGAAAAACTGTTTTTT. The chain links TRBV28 to TRBJ1-4; D gene unclear. From germline, CDR1 is MDHEN and CDR2 SYDVKM. The V and J ends lost 6 bases and 6 bases respectively, with 17 bases between them. This CDR3 is built from 15 residues.

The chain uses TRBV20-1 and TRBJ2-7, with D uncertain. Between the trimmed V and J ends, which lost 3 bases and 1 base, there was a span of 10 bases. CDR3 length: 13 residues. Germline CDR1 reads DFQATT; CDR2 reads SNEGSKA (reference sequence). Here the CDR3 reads CSASFSASYEQYF. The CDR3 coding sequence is TGCAGTGCTAGCTTCAGCGCGTCCTACGAGCAGTACTTC.

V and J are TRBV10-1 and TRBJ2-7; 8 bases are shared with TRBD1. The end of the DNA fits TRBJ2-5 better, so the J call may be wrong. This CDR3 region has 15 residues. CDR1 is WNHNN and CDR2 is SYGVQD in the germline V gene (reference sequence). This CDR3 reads CASSPRTGSAETQYF. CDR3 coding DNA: TGCGCCAGCAGCCCTAGGACAGGGTCGGCGGAGACCCAGTACTTC.